This is a list of T cell receptor beta chains from one sample in a study of PD-L1 blockade in urothelial cancer. Here immunoSEQ multiplex PCR was the method, and the copy in TCRdb shows in-frame clones only, minus some. The profile shows around 49,000 clones, approximately 90% of them singletons. This material consisted of PBMCs, taken around atezolizumab (anti-PD-L1) treatment. The receptors derive from a man aged 60-69 years with urothelial cancer. Each CDR3 is given without its conserved first and last residue. The order of the fields is V gene, CDR3 protein.

V gene: TRBV19
CDR3 protein: ASSTLGQGTNTGELF

V gene: TRBV4-1
CDR3 protein: ASSRTTEAVYYEQY

V gene: TRBV4-2
CDR3 protein: ASSQSSPGGYGYT

V gene: TRBV10-1
CDR3 protein: ASSVLAGVTGELF

V gene: TRBV27
CDR3 protein: ASSSGTQETQY

V gene: TRBV5-1
CDR3 protein: ASSLVEAGEKLF

V gene: TRBV5-6
CDR3 protein: ASSIGTGRREQY

V gene: TRBV11-2
CDR3 protein: ASSLDGTLDGYT

V gene: TRBV30
CDR3 protein: AWSLKSGQSQPQH

V gene: TRBV19
CDR3 protein: ASTSRTGEAF

V gene: TRBV7-9
CDR3 protein: ASSLGTASGNTIY

V gene: TRBV27
CDR3 protein: ASSPTFTSGRVPNRSYNEQF

V gene: TRBV19
CDR3 protein: ASSIGVGQAVTEAF

V gene: TRBV7-2
CDR3 protein: ASSLEGLRGGYT

V gene: TRBV5-5
CDR3 protein: ASSQPGQGPGGQY

V gene: TRBV19
CDR3 protein: ASSAGREGETQY

V gene: TRBV27
CDR3 protein: ASTLKAGGNQPQH

V gene: TRBV5-3
CDR3 protein: ARSLGSGRETYEQY

V gene: TRBV13
CDR3 protein: ASTRGYTEAF

V gene: TRBV6-1
CDR3 protein: ASSEGGTANYGYT

V gene: TRBV6-5
CDR3 protein: ASSYGPSGHSGYT

V gene: TRBV6-5
CDR3 protein: ASSSPKPSTDTQY

V gene: TRBV5-6
CDR3 protein: ASSSTQGYGYT

V gene: TRBV5-1
CDR3 protein: ASTTGSSYEQY